Described below is a single TCR beta chain sequence and its context. Antigen unknown. This sample was taken from a study of cytomegalovirus exposure and HLA in healthy donors. Regarding the study as a whole: It was approximately 160 TCR beta chains that were listed as cytomegalovirus-associated. The TCR clusters that emerged in the first cohort tended, a later analysis found, to co-occur in the roughly 110 validation repertoires. Cytomegalovirus status, reportedly, was diagnosed with high specificity and sensitivity by the classifier. Researchers reported that three CMV-associated chains were confirmed in vitro as CMV antigen-specific.

Using immunoSEQ multiplex PCR, the repertoire was profiled, and TCRdb retains in-frame clones only, with some absent. The sample includes under 200,000 clones, roughly 89% of them seen just once. CDR1 LNHDA and CDR2 SQIVND come from the germline V gene (reference sequence). V lost 4 bases, J lost 4 bases, and 6 bases stayed unmatched. This CDR3 region has 14 residues. The genes are TRBV19 and TRBJ2-5, with 7 bases fitting TRBD1. Sequencing was performed on PBMCs. The clonotype comes from a woman aged 18-29 years in good health and CMV-seropositive. The CDR3 sequence: CASSTTGEGETQYF. The CDR3 DNA follows: TGTGCCAGTAGTACCACAGGGGAAGGAGAGACCCAGTACTTC. The full variable domain, rest sourced from reference TRBV19 and TRBJ2-5, is DGGITQSPKYLFRKEGQNVTLSCEQNLNHDAMYWYRQDPGQGLRLIYYSQIVNDFQKGDIAEGYSVSREKKESFPLTVTSAQKNPTAFYLCASSTTGEGETQYFGPGTRLLVL.